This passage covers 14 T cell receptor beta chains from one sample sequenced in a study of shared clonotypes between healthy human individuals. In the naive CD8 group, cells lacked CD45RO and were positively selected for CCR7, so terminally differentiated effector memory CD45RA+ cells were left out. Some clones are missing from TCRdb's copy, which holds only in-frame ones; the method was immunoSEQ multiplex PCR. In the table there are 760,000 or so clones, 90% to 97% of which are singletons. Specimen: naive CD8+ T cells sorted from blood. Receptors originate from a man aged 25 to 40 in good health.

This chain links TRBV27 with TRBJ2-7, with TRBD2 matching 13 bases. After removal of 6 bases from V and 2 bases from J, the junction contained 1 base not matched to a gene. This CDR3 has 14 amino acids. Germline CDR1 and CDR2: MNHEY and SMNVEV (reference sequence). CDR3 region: CASSGTSGTYEQYF. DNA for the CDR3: TGTGCCAGCAGCGGGACTAGCGGGACCTACGAGCAGTACTTC.

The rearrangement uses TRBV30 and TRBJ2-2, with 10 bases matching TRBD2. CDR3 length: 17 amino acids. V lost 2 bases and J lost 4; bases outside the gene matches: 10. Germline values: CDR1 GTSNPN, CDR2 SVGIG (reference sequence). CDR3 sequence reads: CAWSSLAGAGCTGELFF. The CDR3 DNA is TGTGCCTGGAGTAGCCTAGCGGGAGCCGGTTGCACCGGGGAGCTGTTTTTT. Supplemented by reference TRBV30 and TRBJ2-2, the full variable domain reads SQTIHQWPATLVQPVGSPLSLECTVEGTSNPNLYWYRQAAGRGLQLLFYSVGIGQISSEVPQNLSASRPQDRQFILSSKKLLLSDSGFYLCAWSSLAGAGCTGELFFGEGSRLTVL.

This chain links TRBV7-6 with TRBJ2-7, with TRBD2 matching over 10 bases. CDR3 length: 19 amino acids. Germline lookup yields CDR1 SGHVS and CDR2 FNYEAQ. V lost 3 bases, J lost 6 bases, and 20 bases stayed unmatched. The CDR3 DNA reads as TGTGCCAGCAGCTTCCCGCTAGAGATGGGAGCTAGCGGGAGTAGCGAGCAGTACTTC. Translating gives CASSFPLEMGASGSSEQYF.

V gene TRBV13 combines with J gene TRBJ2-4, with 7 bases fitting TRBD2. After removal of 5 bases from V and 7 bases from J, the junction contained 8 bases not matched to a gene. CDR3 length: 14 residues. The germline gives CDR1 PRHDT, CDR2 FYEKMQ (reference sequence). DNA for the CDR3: TGTGCCAGCAGCGGGGAGGGTCTGTGGAACATTCAGTACTTC. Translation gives CASSGEGLWNIQYF.

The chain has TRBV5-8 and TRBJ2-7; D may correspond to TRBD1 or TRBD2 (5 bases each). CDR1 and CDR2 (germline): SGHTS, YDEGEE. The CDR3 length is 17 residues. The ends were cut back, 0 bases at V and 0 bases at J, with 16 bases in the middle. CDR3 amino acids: CASSLGVTGTVSYEQYF. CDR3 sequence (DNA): TGTGCCAGCAGCTTGGGGGTCACCGGGACGGTCTCCTACGAGCAGTACTTC.

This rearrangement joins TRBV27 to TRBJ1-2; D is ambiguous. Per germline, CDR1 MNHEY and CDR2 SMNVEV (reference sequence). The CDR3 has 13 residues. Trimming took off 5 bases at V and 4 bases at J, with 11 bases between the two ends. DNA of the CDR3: TGTGCCAGCAGTCCTCGAACGGCCTATGGCTACACCTTC. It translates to CASSPRTAYGYTF.

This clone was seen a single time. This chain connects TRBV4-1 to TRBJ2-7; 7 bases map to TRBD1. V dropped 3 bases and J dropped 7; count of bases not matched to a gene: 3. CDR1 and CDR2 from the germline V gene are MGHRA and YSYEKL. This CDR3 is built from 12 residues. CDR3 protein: CASSHTGDEQYF. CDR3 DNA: TGCGCCAGCAGCCACACAGGGGATGAGCAGTACTTC.

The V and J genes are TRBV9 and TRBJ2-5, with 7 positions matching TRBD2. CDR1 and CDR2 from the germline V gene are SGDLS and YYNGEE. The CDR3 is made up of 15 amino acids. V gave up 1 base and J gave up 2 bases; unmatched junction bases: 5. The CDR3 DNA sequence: TGTGCCAGCAGCGTACGCGGGAGTGTACAAGAGACCCAGTACTTC. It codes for CASSVRGSVQETQYF.

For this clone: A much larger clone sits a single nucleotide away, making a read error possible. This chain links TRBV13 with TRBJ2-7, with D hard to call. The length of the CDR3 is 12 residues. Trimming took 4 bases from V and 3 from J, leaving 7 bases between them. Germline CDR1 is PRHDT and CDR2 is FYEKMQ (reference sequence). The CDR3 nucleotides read TGTGCCAGCAGCTATCCCGGCTACGAGCAGTACTTC. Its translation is CASSYPGYEQYF. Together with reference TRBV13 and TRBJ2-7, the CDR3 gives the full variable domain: AAGVIQSPRHLIKEKRETATLKCYPIPRHDTVYWYQQGPGQDPQFLISFYEKMQSDKGSIPDRFSAQQFSDYHSELNMSSLELGDSALYFCASSYPGYEQYFGPGTRLTVT.

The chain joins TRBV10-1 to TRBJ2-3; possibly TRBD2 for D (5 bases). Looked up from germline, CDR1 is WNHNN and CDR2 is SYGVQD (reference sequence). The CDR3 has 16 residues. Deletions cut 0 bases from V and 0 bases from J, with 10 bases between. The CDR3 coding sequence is TGCGCCAGCAGTGAGTCCCGGGAATACAGCACAGATACGCAGTATTTT. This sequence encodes CASSESREYSTDTQYF.

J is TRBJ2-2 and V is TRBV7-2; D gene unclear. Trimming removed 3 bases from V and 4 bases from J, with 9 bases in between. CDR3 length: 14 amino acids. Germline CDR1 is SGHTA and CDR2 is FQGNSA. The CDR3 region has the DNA TGTGCCAGCAGCTTTACAATGGGCACCGGGGAGCTGTTTTTT. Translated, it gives CASSFTMGTGELFF.

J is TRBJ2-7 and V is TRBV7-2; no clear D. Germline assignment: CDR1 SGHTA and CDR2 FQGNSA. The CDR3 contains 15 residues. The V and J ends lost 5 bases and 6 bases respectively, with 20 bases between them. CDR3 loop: CASSTLPGPGAEQYF. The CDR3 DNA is TGTGCCAGCAGCACCCTCCCCGGCCCCGGTGCCGAGCAGTACTTC.

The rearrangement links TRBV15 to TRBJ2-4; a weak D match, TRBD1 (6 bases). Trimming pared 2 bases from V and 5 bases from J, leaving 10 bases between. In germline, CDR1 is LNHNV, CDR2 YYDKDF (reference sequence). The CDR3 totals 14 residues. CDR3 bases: TGTGCCACCAGCAGACAGGGGAATGAAAACATTCAGTACTTC. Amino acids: CATSRQGNENIQYF.

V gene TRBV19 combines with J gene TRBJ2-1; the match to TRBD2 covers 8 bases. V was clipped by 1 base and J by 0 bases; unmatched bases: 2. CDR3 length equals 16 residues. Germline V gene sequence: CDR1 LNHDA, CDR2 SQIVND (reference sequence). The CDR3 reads CASSIGLASSYNEQFF. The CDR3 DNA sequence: TGTGCCAGTAGTATAGGACTAGCGAGCTCCTACAATGAGCAGTTCTTC.